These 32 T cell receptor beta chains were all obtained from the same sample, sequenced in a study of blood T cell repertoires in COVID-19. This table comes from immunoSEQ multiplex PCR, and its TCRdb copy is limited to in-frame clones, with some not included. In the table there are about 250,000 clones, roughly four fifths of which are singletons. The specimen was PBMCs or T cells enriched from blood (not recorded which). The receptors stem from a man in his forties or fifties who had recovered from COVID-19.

The CDR3 DNA reads as TGTGCCACCAGTGATAGGGGCGAGACCCAGTACTTC. Amino acid sequence: CATSDRGETQYF. This sequence joins TRBV24-1 and TRBJ2-5; possible D gene TRBD1, 5 bases. The CDR3 totals 12 residues. Trimming shortened V by 3 bases and J by 5 bases, and 6 bases separated the two germline ends. CDR1 and CDR2 from the germline V gene are KGHDR and SFDVKD.

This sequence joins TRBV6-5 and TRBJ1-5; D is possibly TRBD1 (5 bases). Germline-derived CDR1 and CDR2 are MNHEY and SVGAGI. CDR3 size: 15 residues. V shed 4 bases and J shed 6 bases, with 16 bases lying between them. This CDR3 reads CASSSRQGGSQPQHF. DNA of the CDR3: TGTGCCAGCAGTTCACGGCAGGGAGGGAGTCAGCCCCAGCATTTT.

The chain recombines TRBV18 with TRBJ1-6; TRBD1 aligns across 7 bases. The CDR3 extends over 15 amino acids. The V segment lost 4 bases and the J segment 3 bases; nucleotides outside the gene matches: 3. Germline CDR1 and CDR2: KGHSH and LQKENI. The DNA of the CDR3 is TGTGCCAGCTCACTCCGGGACAGCTATAATTCACCCCTCCACTTT. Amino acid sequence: CASSLRDSYNSPLHF.

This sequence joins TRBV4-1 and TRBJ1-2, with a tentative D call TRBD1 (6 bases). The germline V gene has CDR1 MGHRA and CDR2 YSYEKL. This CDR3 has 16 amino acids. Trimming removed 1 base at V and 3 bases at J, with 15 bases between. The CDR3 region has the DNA TGCGCCAGCAGCCAAGTTCCGGGACAACCAGACTATGGCTACACCTTC. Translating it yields CASSQVPGQPDYGYTF.

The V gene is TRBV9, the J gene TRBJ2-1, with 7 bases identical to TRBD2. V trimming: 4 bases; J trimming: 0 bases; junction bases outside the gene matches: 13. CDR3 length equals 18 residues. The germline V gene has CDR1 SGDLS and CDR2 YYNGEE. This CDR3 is CASSPRARGVSSYNEQFF. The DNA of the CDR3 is TGTGCCAGCAGCCCGAGAGCTCGGGGGGTGAGCTCCTACAATGAGCAGTTCTTC.

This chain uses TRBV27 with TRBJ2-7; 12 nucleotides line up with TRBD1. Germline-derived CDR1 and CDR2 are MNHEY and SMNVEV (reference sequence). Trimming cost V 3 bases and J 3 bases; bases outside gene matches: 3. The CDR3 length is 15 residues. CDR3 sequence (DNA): TGTGCCAGCAGTTTGGGGACAGGGGGCGTCTACGAGCAGTACTTC. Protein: CASSLGTGGVYEQYF.

In nucleotides, the CDR3 is TGTGCCACCAGTGATCCCCCGGGACTAGGTACCTACGAGCAGTACTTC. It translates to CATSDPPGLGTYEQYF. V gene TRBV24-1 combines with J gene TRBJ2-7; the match to TRBD2 covers 8 bases. The CDR3 is made up of 16 amino acids. With 3 bases clipped from V and 2 bases from J, the junction kept 8 bases outside the gene matches. Germline assignment: CDR1 KGHDR and CDR2 SFDVKD.

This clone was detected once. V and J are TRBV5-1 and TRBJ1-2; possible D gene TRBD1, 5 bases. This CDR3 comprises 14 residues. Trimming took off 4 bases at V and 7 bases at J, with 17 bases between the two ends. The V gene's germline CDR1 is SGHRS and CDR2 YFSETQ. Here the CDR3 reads CASSPEGAFGGYTF. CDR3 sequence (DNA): TGCGCCAGCAGCCCCGAAGGGGCTTTTGGTGGCTACACCTTC.

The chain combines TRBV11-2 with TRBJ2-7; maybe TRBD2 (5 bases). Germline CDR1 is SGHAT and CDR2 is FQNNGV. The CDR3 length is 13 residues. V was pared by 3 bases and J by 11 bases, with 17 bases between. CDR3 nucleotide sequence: TGTGCCAGCAGCTTTGGGAGCCAACGTTTGAAGTACTTC. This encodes CASSFGSQRLKYF.

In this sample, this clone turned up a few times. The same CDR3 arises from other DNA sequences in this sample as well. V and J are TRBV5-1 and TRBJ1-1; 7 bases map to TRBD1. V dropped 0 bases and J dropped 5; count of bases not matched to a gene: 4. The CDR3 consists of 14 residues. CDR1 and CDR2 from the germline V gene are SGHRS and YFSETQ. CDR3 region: CASSLGQGGTEAFF. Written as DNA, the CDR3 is TGCGCCAGCAGCTTGGGACAGGGAGGTACTGAAGCTTTCTTT. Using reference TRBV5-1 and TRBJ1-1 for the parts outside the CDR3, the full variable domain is KAGVTQTPRYLIKTRGQQVTLSCSPISGHRSVSWYQQTPGQGLQFLFEYFSETQRNKGNFPGRFSGRQFSNSRSEMNVSTLELGDSALYLCASSLGQGGTEAFFGQGTRLTVV.

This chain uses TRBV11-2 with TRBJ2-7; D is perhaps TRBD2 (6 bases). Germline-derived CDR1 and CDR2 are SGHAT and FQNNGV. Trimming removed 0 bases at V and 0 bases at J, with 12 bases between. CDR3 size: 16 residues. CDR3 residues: CASSLDSGGSSYEQYF. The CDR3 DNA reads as TGTGCCAGCAGCTTAGATTCCGGAGGGAGCTCCTACGAGCAGTACTTC.

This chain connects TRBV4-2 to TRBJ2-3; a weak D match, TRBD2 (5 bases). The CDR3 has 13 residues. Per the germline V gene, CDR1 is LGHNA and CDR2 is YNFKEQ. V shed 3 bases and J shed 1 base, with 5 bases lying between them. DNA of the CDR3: TGTGCCAGCAGCCAGGAGGGCACAGATACGCAGTATTTT. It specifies CASSQEGTDTQYF.

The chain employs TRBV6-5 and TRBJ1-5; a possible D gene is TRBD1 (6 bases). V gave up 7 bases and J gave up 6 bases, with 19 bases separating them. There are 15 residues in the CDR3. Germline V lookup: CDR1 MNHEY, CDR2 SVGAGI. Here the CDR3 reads CASTFSGGEGQPQHF. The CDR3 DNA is TGTGCCAGCACCTTCTCGGGGGGCGAGGGTCAGCCCCAGCATTTT.

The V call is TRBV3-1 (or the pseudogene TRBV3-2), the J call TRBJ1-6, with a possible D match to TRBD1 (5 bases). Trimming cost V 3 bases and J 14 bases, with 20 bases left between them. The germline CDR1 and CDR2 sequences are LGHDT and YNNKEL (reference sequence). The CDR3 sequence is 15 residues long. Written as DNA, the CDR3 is TGTGCCAGCAGCCACAACCAGGCGGGACGTATATCCCTCCACTTT. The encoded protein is CASSHNQAGRISLHF.

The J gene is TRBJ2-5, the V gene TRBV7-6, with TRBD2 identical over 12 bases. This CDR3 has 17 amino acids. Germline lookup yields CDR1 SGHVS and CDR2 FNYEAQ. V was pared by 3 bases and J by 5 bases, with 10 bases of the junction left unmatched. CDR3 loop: CASSFLGLLAGGETQYF. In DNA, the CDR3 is TGTGCCAGCAGCTTCCTAGGTTTGCTAGCGGGAGGGGAGACCCAGTACTTC.

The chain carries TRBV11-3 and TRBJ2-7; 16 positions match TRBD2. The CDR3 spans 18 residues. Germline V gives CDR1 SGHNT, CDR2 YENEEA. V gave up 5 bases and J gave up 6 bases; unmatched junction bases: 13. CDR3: CASSLTAGTSGRASEQYF. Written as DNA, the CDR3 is TGTGCCAGCAGCCTCACCGCGGGGACTAGCGGGAGGGCGTCCGAGCAGTACTTC.

The CDR3 nucleotides read TGTGCCAGCAGGCGGACTAGCGGGCCGTACGAGCAGTACTTC. Protein product: CASRRTSGPYEQYF. The chain carries TRBV6-5 and TRBJ2-7; 11 nucleotides line up with TRBD2. The CDR3 covers 14 residues. CDR1 is MNHEY and CDR2 is SVGAGI in the germline V gene. J gave up 4 bases and V 6 bases, and 5 bases lay outside the gene matches.

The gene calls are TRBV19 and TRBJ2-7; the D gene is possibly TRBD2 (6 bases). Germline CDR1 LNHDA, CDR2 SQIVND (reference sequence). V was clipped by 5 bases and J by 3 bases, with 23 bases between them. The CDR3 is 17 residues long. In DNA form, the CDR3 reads TGTGCCAGTAGTCCGACCGGTGTTGGCTGGACTAACTACGAGCAGTACTTC. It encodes CASSPTGVGWTNYEQYF.

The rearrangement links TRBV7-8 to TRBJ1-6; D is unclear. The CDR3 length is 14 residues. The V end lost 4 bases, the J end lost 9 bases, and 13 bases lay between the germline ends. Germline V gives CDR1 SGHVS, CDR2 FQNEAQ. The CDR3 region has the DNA TGTGCCAGCAGCTCCAGTCAAAACCTTTCACCCCTCCACTTT. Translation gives CASSSSQNLSPLHF.

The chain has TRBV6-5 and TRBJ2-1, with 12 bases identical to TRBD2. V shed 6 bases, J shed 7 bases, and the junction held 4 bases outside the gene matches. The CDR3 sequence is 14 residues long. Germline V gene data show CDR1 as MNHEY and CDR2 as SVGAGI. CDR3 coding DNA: TGTGCCAGCAGGCGGACTAGCGGGGCGAATGAGCAGTTCTTC. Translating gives CASRRTSGANEQFF.

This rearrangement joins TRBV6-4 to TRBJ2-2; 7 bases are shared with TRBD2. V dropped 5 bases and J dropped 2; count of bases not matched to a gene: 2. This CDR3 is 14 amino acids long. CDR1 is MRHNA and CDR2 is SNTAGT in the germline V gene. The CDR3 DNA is TGTGCCAGCAGTCGGGGGGTCAACACCGGGGAGCTGTTTTTT. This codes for CASSRGVNTGELFF.

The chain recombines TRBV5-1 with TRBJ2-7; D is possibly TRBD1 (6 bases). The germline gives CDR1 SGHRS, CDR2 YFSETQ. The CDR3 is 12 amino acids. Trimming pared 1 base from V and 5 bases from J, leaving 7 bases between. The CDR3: CASSLQGNEQYF. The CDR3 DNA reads TGCGCCAGCAGCTTGCAGGGGAACGAGCAGTACTTC.

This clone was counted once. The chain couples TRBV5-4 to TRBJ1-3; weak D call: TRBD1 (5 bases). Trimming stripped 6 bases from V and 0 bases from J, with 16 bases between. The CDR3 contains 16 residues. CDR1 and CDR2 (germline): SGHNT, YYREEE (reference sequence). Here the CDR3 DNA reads TGTGCCAGCACCGCGGTCCCAGGGTCCTCTGGAAACACCATATATTTT. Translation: CASTAVPGSSGNTIYF.

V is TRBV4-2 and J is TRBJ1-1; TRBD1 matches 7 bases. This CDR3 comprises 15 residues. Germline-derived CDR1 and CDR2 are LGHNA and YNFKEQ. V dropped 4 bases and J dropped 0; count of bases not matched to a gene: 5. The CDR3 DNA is TGTGCCAGCAGCCTTACGGGGACAGTGAACACTGAAGCTTTCTTT. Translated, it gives CASSLTGTVNTEAFF.

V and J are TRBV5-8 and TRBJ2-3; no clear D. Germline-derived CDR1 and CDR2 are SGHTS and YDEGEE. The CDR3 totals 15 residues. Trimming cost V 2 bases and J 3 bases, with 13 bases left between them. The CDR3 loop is CASSFNHIRTDTQYF. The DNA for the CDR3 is TGTGCCAGCAGCTTCAATCACATCAGGACAGATACGCAGTATTTT.

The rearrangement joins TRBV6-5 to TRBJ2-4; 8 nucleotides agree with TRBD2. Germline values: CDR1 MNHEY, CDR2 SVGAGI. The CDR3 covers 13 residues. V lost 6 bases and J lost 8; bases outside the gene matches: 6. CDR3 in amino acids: CASRTSAADIQYF. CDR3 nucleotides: TGTGCCAGCAGGACTAGCGCTGCGGACATTCAGTACTTC.

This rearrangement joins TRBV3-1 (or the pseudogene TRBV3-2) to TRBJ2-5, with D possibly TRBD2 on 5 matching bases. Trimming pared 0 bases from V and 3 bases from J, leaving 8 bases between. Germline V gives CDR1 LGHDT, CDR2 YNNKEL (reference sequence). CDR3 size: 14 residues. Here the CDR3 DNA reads TGTGCCAGCAGCCAAGAGCGGGCAAAAGAGACCCAGTACTTC. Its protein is CASSQERAKETQYF.

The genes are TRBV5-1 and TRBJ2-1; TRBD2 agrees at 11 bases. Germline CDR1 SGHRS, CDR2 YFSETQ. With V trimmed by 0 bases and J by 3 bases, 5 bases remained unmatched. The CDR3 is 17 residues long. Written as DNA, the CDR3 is TGCGCCAGCAGCTTGGCCAACCTAGCGGGAGGCTACAATGAGCAGTTCTTC. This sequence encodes CASSLANLAGGYNEQFF.

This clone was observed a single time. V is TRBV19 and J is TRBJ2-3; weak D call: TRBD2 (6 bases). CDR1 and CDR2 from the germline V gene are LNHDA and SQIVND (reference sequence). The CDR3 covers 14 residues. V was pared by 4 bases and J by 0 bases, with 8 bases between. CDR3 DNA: TGTGCCAGTAGTAGCGGACTAAGCACAGATACGCAGTATTTT. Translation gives CASSSGLSTDTQYF.

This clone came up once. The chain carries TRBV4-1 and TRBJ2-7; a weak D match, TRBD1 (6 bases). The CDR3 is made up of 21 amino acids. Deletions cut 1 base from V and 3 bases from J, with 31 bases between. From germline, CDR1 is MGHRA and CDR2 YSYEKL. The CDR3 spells CASSQVPWLPRRARGYYEQYF. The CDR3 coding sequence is TGCGCCAGCAGCCAAGTGCCATGGCTCCCACGACGAGCCAGGGGCTACTACGAGCAGTACTTC.

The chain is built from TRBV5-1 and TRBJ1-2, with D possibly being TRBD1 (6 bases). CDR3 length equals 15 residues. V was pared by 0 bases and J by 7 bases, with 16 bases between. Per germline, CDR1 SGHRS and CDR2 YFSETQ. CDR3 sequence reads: CASSLEVGGGPGYTF. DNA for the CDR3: TGCGCCAGCAGCTTGGAGGTAGGGGGTGGTCCTGGCTACACCTTC.

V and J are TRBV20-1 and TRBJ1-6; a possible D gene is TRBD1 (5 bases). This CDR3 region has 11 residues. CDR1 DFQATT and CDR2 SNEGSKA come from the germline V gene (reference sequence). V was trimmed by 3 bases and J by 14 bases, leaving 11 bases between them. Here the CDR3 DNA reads TGCAGTGCTAGCTCAGGGTTGGCCCTCCACTTT. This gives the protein CSASSGLALHF.